The text below deals with one T cell receptor beta chain. CDR3 length equals 15 residues. The germline V and J ends were trimmed by 5 bases and 6 bases, with 15 bases remaining between them. The germline CDR1 and CDR2 sequences are KGHDR and SFDVKD. Method: immunoSEQ multiplex PCR; TCRdb's copy keeps in-frame clones and lacks some. Here the sample spans 100,000 to 150,000 clones, over 85% being singletons. These data belong to a study of control samples from healthy donors and cancer patients. Sequences were obtained from PBMCs. The sequence was collected from a man aged 50-60 years with head and neck cancer. The chain couples TRBV24-1 to TRBJ2-2; no clear D. The CDR3: CATSVSEVVSGELFF. In DNA, the CDR3 is TGTGCCACCAGTGTCAGCGAGGTAGTGTCCGGGGAGCTGTTTTTT.